The T cell receptor (beta chain) described here comes from a study of monozygotic twins with inflammatory bowel disease. Making each TCR library took around 3,600 ng of total RNA. One entry per CDR3 protein, without DNA, is what TCRdb gives after re-calling the 5' RACE reads. The table counts hundreds of thousands of distinct CDR3 sequences; 5% to 6% lies in the top ten. The germline CDR1 and CDR2 sequences are GTSNPN and SVGIG (reference sequence). This CDR3 region has 15 residues. The chain employs TRBV30 and TRBJ2-3; TCRdb designates TRBD1, a call that cannot be tested without DNA. This clonotype was sampled from a human donor with ulcerative colitis or Crohn's disease, or a healthy co-twin of an affected twin (not recorded which). Sequenced material: blood. The CDR3 here is CAWSAGALHTDTQYF.